This TCR beta chain was captured in a study of cytomegalovirus exposure and HLA in healthy donors. The CDR3 consists of 15 residues. V was cut by 5 bases and J by 9 bases, with 17 bases left in between. The germline V gene has CDR1 LNHDA and CDR2 SQIVND (reference sequence). Study-wide findings and caveats: There were reportedly fewer N-insertions in an Asian-associated ancestry cluster than the approximately 640-donor mean, in a later analysis. Whilst most TCR sequences proved rare, a subset of public TCRs occurred across many donors. Apart from CMV serostatus, no immune exposure information was available. Roughly uniform depth of sequencing across donors was assumed in presence/absence analyses.

A multiplex PCR was run with 60 Vbeta primers and 13 Jbeta primers. Clones were read by immunoSEQ multiplex PCR, and TCRdb kept only the in-frame ones, dropping some. The sample lists about 170,000 clones, 80% occurring once. As concerns this clone: Its antigen is as yet unknown.

This chain connects TRBV19 to TRBJ1-6; no reliable D call. The sample was PBMCs. The TCR was taken from a male donor in good health and CMV-seronegative. CDR3 DNA sequence: TGTGCCAGTAGTTTCGGACGGCTTGAGGGTTCACCCCTCCACTTT. Its translation: CASSFGRLEGSPLHF.